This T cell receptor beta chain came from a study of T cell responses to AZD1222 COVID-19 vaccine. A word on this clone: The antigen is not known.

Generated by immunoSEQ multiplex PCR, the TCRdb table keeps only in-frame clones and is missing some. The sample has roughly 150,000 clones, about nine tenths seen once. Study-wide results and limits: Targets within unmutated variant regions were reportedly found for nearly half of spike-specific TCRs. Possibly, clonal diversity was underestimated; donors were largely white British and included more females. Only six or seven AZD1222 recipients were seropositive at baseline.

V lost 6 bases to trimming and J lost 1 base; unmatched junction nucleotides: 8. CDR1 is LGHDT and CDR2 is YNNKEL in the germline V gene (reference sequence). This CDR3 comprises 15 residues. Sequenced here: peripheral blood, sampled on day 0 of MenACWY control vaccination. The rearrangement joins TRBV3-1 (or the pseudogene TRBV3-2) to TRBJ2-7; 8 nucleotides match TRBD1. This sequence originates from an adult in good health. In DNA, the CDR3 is TGTGCCAGCAGTCCGGGACAGGTCTTATCCTACGAGCAGTACTTC. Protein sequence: CASSPGQVLSYEQYF.